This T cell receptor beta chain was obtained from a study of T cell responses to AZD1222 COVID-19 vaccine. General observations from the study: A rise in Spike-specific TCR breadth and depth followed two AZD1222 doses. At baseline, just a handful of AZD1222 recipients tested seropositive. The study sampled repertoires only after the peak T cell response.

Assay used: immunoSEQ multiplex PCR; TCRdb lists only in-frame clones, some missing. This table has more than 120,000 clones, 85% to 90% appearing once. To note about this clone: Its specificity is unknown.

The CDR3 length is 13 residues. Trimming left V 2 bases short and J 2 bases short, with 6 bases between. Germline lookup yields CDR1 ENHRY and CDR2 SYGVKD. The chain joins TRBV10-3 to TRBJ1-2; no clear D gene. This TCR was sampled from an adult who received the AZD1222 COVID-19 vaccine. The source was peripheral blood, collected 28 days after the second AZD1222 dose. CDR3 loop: CAISETENYGYTF. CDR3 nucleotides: TGTGCCATCAGTGAGACCGAAAACTATGGCTACACCTTC.